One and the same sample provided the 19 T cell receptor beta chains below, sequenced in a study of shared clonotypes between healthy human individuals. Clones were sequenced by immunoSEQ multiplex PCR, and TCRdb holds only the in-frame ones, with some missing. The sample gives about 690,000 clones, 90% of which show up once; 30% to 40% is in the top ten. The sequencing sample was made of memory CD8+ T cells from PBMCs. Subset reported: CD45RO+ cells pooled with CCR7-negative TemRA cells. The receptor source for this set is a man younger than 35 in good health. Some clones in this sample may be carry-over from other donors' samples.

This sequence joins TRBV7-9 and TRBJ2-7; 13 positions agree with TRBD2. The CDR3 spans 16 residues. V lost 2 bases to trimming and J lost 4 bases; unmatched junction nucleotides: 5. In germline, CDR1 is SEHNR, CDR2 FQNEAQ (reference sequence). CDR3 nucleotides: TGTGCCAGCAGCTTACCGGGACTAGCGGGACGATACGAGCAGTACTTC. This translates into CASSLPGLAGRYEQYF.

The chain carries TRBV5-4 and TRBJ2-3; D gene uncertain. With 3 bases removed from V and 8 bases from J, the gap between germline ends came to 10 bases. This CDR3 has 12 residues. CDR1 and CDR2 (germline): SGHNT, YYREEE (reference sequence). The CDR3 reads CASSSTGFTQYF. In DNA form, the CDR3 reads TGTGCCAGCAGCTCGACCGGATTTACGCAGTATTTT.

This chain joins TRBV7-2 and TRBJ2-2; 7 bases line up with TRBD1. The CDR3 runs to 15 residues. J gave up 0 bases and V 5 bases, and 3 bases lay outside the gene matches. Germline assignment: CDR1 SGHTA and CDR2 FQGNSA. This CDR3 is CASSTGDANTGELFF. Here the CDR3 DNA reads TGTGCCAGCAGCACAGGGGACGCGAACACCGGGGAGCTGTTTTTT. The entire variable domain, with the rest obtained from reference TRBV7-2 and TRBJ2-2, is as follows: GAGVSQSPSNKVTEKGKDVELRCDPISGHTALYWYRQSLGQGLEFLIYFQGNSAPDKSGLPSDRFSAERTGGSVSTLTIQRTQQEDSAVYLCASSTGDANTGELFFGEGSRLTVL.

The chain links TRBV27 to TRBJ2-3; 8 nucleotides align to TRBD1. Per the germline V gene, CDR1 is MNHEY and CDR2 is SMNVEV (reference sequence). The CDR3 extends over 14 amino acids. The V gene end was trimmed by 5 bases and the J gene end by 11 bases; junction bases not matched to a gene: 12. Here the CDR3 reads CASSPGQGVGEQYF. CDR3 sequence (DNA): TGTGCCAGCAGTCCTGGACAGGGTGTAGGGGAGCAGTATTTT.

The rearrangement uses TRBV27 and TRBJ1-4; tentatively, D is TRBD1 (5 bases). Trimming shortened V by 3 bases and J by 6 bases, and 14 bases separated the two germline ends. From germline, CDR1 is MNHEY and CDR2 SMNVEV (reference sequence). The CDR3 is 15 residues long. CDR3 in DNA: TGTGCCAGCAGTTTGGTAGGGGAATCAGATGAAAAACTGTTTTTT. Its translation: CASSLVGESDEKLFF.

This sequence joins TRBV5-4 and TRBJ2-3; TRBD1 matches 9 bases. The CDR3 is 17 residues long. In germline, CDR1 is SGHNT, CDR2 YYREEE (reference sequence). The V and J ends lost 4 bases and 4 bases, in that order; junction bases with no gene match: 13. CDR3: CASSRGQGPPLPDTQYF. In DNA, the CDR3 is TGTGCCAGCAGCAGGGGACAGGGTCCACCTCTCCCAGATACGCAGTATTTT.

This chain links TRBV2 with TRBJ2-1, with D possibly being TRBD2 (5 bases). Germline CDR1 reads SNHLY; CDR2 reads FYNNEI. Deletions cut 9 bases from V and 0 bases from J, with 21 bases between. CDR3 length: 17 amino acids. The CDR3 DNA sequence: TGTGCCAGTGGCCGCGAGGTAGCGATGAGCTCCTACAATGAGCAGTTCTTC. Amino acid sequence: CASGREVAMSSYNEQFF. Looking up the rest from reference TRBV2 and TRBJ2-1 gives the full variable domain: EPEVTQTPSHQVTQMGQEVILRCVPISNHLYFYWYRQILGQKVEFLVSFYNNEISEKSEIFDDQFSVERPDGSNFTLKIRSTKLEDSAMYFCASGREVAMSSYNEQFFGPGTRLTVL.

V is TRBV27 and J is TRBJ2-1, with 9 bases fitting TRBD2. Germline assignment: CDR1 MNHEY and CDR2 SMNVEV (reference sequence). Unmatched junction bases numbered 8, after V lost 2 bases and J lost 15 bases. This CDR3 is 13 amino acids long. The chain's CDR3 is CASSLRLAGDLFF. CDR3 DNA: TGTGCCAGCAGTTTAAGATTAGCGGGAGATCTGTTCTTC.

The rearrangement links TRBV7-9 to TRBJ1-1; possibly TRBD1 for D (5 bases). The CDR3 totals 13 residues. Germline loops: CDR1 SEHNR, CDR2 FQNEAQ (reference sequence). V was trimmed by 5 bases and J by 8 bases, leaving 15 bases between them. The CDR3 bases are TGTGCCAGCAGCCGCCGAGAGGGGCCAGAAGCTTTCTTT. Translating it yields CASSRREGPEAFF.

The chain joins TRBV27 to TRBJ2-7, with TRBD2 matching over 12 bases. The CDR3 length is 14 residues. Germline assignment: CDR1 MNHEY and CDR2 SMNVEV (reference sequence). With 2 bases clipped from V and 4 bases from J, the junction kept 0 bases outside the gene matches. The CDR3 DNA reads TGTGCCAGCAGTTTAACTAGCGGGAGGTACGAGCAGTACTTC. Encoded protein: CASSLTSGRYEQYF.

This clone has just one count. CDR3 nucleotide sequence: TGTGCCAGCAGCTTGGCTGGCCAGGGGAGCTCCTACGAGCAGTACTTC. It is translated as CASSLAGQGSSYEQYF. The chain recombines TRBV5-4 with TRBJ2-7; a possible D gene is TRBD1 (6 bases). The germline V gene has CDR1 SGHNT and CDR2 YYREEE (reference sequence). Trimming shortened V by 0 bases and J by 0 bases, and 13 bases separated the two germline ends. This CDR3 is built from 16 residues.

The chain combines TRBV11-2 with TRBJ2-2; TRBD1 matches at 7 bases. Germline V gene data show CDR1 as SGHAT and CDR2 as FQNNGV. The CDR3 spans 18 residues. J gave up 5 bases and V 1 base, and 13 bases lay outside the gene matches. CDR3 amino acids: CASSLVPGQPTRTGELFF. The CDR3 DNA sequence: TGTGCCAGCAGCTTAGTGCCGGGACAGCCTACGAGGACCGGGGAGCTGTTTTTT.

The DNA of the CDR3 is TGTGCCACCCTAGACAGGGCCCGCTCTGGGGCCAACGTCCTGACTTTC. It codes for CATLDRARSGANVLTF. The rearrangement joins TRBV2 to TRBJ2-6, with 7 bases matching TRBD1. V lost 10 bases and J lost 0; bases outside the gene matches: 9. CDR3 length equals 16 residues. Germline CDR1 reads SNHLY; CDR2 reads FYNNEI.

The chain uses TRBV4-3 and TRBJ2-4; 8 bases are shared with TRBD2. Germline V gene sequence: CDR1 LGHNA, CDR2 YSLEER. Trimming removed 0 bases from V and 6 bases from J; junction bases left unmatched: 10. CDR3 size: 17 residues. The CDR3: CASSQDQVREVLNIQYF. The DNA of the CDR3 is TGCGCCAGCAGCCAAGATCAGGTGCGGGAGGTCCTAAACATTCAGTACTTC.

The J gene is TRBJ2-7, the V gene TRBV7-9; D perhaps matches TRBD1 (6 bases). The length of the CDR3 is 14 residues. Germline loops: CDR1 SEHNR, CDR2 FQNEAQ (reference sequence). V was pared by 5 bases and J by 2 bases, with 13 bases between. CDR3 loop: CASSPLTGPYEQYF. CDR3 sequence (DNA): TGTGCCAGCAGCCCCCTTACAGGGCCCTACGAGCAGTACTTC.

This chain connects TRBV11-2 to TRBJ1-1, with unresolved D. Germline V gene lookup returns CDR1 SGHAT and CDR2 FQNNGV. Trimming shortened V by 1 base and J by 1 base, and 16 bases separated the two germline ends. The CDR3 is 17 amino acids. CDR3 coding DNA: TGTGCCAGCAGCTTAGGGAGGTCGGGAGAATCGAACACTGAAGCTTTCTTT. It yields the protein CASSLGRSGESNTEAFF. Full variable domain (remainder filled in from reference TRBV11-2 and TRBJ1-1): EAGVAQSPRYKIIEKRQSVAFWCNPISGHATLYWYQQILGQGPKLLIQFQNNGVVDDSQLPKDRFSAERLKGVDSTLKIQPAKLEDSAVYLCASSLGRSGESNTEAFFGQGTRLTVV.

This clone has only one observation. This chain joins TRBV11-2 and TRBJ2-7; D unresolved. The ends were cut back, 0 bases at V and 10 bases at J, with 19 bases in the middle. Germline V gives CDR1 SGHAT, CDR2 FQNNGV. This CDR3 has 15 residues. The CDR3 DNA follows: TGTGCCAGCAGCTTAGATCCACATAGTGGGATCGAACAGTACTTC. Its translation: CASSLDPHSGIEQYF.

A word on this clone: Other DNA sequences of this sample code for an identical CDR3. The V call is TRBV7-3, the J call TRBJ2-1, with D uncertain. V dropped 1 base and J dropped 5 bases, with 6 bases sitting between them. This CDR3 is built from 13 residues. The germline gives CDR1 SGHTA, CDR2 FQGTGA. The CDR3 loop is CASSLRGDNEQFF. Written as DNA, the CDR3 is TGTGCCAGCAGCTTAAGAGGAGACAATGAGCAGTTCTTC.

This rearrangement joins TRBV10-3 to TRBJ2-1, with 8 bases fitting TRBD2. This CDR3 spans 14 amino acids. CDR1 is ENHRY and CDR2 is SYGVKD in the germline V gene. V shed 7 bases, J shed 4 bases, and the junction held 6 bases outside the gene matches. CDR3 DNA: TGTGCCATCAATGGCGGCGGGAGGTACAATGAGCAGTTCTTC. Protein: CAINGGGRYNEQFF.